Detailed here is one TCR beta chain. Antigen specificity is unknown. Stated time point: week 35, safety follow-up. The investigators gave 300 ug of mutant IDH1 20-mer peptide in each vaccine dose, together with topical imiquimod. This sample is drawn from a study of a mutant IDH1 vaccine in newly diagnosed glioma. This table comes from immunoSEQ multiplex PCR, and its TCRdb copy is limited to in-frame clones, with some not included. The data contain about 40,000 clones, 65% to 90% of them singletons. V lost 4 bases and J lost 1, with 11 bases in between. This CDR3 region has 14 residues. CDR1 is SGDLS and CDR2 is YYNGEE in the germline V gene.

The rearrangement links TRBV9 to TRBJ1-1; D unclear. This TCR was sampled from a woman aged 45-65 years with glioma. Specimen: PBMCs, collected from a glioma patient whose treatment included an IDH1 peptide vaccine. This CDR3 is CASSLRGGNTEAFF. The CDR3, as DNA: TGTGCCAGCAGCCTCAGAGGCGGGAACACTGAAGCTTTCTTT.